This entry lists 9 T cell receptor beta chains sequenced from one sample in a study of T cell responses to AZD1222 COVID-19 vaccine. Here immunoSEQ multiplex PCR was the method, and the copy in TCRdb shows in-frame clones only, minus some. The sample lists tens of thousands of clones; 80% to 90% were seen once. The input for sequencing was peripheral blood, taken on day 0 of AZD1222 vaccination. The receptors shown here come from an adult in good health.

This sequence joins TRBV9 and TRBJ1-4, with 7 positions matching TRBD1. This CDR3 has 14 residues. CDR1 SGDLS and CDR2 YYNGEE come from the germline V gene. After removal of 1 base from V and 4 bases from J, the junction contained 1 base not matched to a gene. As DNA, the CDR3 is TGTGCCAGCAGCGTATCAGGGGGTAATGAAAAACTGTTTTTT. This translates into CASSVSGGNEKLFF.

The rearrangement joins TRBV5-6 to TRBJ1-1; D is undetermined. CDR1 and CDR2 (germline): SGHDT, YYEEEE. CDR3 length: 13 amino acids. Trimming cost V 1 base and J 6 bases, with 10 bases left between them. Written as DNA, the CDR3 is TGTGCCAGCAGCTTGTGGGGTACGTCTGAAGCTTTCTTT. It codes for CASSLWGTSEAFF.

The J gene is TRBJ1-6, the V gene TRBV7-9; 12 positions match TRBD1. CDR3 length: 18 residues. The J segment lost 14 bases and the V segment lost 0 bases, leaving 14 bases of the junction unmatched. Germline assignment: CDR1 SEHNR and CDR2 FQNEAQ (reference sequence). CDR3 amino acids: CASSLAGDRGHFGATLHF. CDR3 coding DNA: TGTGCCAGCAGCTTAGCGGGGGACAGGGGGCACTTTGGTGCGACCCTCCACTTT.

The CDR3 loop reads CASSSGTGRYEQYF. Here the CDR3 DNA reads TGTGCCAGCAGTTCCGGGACTGGACGCTACGAGCAGTACTTC. The J gene is TRBJ2-7, the V gene TRBV28; the D gene is possibly TRBD2 (6 bases). The CDR3 spans 14 residues. Trimming took 4 bases from V and 3 from J, leaving 13 bases between them. Germline V lookup: CDR1 MDHEN, CDR2 SYDVKM.

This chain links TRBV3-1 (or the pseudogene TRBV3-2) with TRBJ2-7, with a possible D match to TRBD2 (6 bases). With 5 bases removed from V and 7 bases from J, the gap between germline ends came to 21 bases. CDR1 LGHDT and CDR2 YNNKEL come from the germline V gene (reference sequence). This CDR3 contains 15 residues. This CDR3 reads CASSAELASLAEQYF. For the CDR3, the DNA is TGTGCCAGCAGCGCTGAGCTAGCGTCCCTGGCGGAGCAGTACTTC.

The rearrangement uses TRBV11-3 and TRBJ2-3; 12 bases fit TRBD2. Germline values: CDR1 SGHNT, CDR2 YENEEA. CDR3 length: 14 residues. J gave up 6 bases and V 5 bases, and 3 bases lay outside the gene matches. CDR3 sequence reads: CASSPGTSGDTQYF. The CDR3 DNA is TGTGCCAGCAGCCCCGGGACTAGCGGGGATACGCAGTATTTT.

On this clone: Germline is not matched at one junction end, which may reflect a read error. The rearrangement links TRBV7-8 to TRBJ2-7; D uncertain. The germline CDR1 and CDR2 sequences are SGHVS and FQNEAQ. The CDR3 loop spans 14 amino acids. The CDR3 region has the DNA TGTGCCAGCAGCTTGGGCGGTATGTCCTACCAGCAGTACTTC. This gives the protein CASSLGGMSYQQYF.

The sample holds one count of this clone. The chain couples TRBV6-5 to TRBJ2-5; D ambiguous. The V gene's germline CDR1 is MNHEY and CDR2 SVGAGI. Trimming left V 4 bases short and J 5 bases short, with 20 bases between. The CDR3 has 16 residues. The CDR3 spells CASSSYDAPVDETQYF. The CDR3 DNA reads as TGTGCCAGCAGTTCATACGACGCCCCCGTTGATGAGACCCAGTACTTC.

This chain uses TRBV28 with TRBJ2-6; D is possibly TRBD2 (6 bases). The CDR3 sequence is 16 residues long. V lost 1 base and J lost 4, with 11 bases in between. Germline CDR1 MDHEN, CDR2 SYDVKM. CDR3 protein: CASSLSGADGANVLTF. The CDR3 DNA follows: TGTGCCAGCAGTTTATCGGGAGCGGACGGGGCCAACGTCCTGACTTTC.